This T cell receptor beta chain is drawn from a study of T cell responses to AZD1222 COVID-19 vaccine. Study outcomes and limitations: Most donors were white British, females outnumbered males, and clonal diversity was possibly underestimated. Seropositive at baseline were only five or six AZD1222 recipients.

Using immunoSEQ multiplex PCR, the repertoire was profiled, and TCRdb retains in-frame clones only, with some absent. The sample records around 100,000 clones, approximately 91% being singletons. With respect to this clone: Antigen unknown.

The V gene's germline CDR1 is MNHEY and CDR2 SVGAGI. V dropped 6 bases and J dropped 7 bases, with 10 bases sitting between them. CDR3 length: 12 residues. Material: peripheral blood, obtained on day 0 of AZD1222 vaccination. This chain joins TRBV6-5 and TRBJ2-1, with D unresolved. The clonotype originates from an adult in good health. The CDR3 sequence is CASSTTGNEQFF. CDR3 DNA sequence: TGTGCCAGCAGCACTACTGGGAATGAGCAGTTCTTC.